Sequencing of this T cell receptor (beta chain) was carried out in a study of cytomegalovirus exposure and HLA in healthy donors. Overall study: Among the roughly 400 genotyped donors, 65% to 85% were placed in the Caucasian-associated ancestry cluster.

Notes on this clone: Antigen unknown.

Overall study results and limits: The authors considered a cluster of highly shared sequence variants likely to be a sequencing artifact. Later analysis identified 16,000 or so TCR beta sequences associated with HLA alleles, using a false discovery rate threshold of 0.05.

The CDR3 covers 13 residues. Deletions cut 4 bases from V and 1 base from J, with 7 bases between. Germline V gives CDR1 SQVTM, CDR2 ANQGSEA. The PCR contained 60 Vbeta and 13 Jbeta primers. As handled by the study authors: In a later analysis, the count reached about 82 million unique TCR beta chains, with 10 million to 14 million shared. Clones were sequenced by immunoSEQ multiplex PCR, and TCRdb holds only the in-frame ones, with some missing. That table is the source of V, J and clone size, and D and trimming were worked out from the DNA. Of 55,000 to 75,000 clones listed, around 75% are singletons.

This sequence joins TRBV29-1 and TRBJ2-2, with D possibly being TRBD1 (5 bases). Sequenced sample: PBMCs. This TCR derives from a woman between 25 and 40 years old in good health and CMV-seropositive. CDR3 protein: CSVGQRNTGELFF. The CDR3 DNA sequence: TGCAGCGTTGGACAGAGGAACACCGGGGAGCTGTTTTTT.